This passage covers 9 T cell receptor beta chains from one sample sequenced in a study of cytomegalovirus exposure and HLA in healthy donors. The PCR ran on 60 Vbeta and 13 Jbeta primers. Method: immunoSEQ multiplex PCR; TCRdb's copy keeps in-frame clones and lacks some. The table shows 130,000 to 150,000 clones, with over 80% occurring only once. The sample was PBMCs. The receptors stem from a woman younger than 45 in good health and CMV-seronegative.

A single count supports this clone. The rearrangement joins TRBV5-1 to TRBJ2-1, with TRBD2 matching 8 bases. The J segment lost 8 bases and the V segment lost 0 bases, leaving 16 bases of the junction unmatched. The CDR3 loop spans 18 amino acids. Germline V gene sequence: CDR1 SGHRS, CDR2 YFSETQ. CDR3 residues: CASSLGYAGGRVLDEQFF. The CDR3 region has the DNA TGCGCCAGCAGCTTGGGGTATGCGGGAGGCCGAGTACTCGATGAGCAGTTCTTC. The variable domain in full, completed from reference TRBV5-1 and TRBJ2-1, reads KAGVTQTPRYLIKTRGQQVTLSCSPISGHRSVSWYQQTPGQGLQFLFEYFSETQRNKGNFPGRFSGRQFSNSRSEMNVSTLELGDSALYLCASSLGYAGGRVLDEQFFGPGTRLTVL.

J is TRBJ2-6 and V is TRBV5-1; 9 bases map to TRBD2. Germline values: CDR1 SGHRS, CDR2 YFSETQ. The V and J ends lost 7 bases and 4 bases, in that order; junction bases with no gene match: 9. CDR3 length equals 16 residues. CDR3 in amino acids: CASEGLAGPGANVLTF. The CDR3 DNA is TGCGCCAGCGAGGGGCTAGCGGGGCCCGGGGCCAACGTCCTGACTTTC. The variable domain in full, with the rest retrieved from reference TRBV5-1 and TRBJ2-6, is KAGVTQTPRYLIKTRGQQVTLSCSPISGHRSVSWYQQTPGQGLQFLFEYFSETQRNKGNFPGRFSGRQFSNSRSEMNVSTLELGDSALYLCASEGLAGPGANVLTFGAGSRLTVL.

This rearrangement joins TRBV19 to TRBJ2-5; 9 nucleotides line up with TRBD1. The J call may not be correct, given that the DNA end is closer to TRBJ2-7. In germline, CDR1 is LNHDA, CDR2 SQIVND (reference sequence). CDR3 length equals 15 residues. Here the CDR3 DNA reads TGTGCCAGTAGTGAGCCGGGACAGGGACTCTACGAGCAGTACTTC. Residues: CASSEPGQGLYEQYF.

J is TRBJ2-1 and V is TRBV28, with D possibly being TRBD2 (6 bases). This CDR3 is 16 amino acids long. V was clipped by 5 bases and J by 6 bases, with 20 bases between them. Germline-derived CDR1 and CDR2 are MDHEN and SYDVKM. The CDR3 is CASSKDVGGAGNEQFF. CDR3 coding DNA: TGTGCCAGCAGTAAGGACGTCGGGGGAGCGGGCAATGAGCAGTTCTTC.

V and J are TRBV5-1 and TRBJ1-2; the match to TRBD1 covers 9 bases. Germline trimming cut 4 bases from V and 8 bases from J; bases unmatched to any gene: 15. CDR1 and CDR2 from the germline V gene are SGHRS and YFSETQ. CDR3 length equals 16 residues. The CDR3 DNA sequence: TGCGCCAGCAGCCCGCAACCGGACAGGGGCTTTGGGGGCTACACCTTC. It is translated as CASSPQPDRGFGGYTF.

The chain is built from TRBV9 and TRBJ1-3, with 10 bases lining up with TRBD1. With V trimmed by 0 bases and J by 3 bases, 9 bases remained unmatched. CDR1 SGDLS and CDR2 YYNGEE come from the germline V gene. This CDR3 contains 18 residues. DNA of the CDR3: TGTGCCAGCAGCGTAGCCGCATCCGGGACAGGGGTTGGAAACACCATATATTTT. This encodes CASSVAASGTGVGNTIYF.

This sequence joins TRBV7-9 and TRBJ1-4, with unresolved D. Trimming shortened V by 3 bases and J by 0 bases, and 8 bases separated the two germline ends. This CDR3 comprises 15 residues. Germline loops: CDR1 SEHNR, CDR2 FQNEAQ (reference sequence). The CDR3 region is CASSFSGATNEKLFF. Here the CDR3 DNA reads TGTGCCAGCAGCTTTAGCGGAGCAACTAATGAAAAACTGTTTTTT.

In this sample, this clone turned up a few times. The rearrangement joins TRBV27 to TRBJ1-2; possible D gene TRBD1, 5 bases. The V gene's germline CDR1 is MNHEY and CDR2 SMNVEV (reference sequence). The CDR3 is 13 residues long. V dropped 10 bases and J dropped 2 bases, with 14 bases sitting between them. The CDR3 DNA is TGTGCCACTTCTTTGGGACTGAACTATGGCTACACCTTC. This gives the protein CATSLGLNYGYTF.

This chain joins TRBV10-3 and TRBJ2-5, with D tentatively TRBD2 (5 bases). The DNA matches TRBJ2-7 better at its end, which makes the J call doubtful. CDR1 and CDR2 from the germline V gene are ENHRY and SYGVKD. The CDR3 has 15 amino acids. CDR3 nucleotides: TGTGCCATCAGTGAGTTCCCAGGTGGAGGCTACGAGCAGTACTTC. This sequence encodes CAISEFPGGGYEQYF.